Listed below are T cell receptor beta chains from one sample, sequenced in a study of PD-L1 blockade in urothelial cancer. Repertoires were generated with immunoSEQ multiplex PCR, while TCRdb's copy carries only in-frame clones and drops some. The sample lists some 46,000 clones, more than 75% seen once, with roughly 17% in the top ten. The starting material was PBMCs, obtained around atezolizumab (anti-PD-L1) treatment. These TCRs come from a man in his 60s with urothelial cancer. Each CDR3 is given with its conserved first and last residue. The D gene is left open where the match is weak. Clone size, where shown, is once, few, many, or a class for clones that have expanded.

V gene: TRBV5-1
D gene: -
clone size: -
J gene: TRBJ2-7
CDR3 length: 14
CDR3 protein: CASSLVGADYEQYF
CDR3 DNA: TGCGCCAGCAGCTTGGTTGGAGCCGACTACGAGCAGTACTTC

V gene: TRBV2
D gene: -
clone size: once
J gene: TRBJ2-7
CDR3 length: 13
CDR3 protein: CASSMGPSGEQYF
CDR3 DNA: TGTGCCAGCAGCATGGGGCCCTCCGGGGAGCAGTACTTC

V gene: TRBV5-6
D gene: -
clone size: -
J gene: TRBJ2-3
CDR3 length: 17
CDR3 protein: CASSLKDYYTSTDTQYF
CDR3 DNA: TGTGCCAGCAGCTTAAAAGATTACTACACTAGCACAGATACGCAGTATTTT

V gene: TRBV28
D gene: -
clone size: -
J gene: TRBJ2-3
CDR3 length: 15
CDR3 protein: CASSFMAQGTDTQYF
CDR3 DNA: TGTGCCAGCAGTTTCATGGCCCAGGGCACAGATACGCAGTATTTT

V gene: TRBV10-2
D gene: -
clone size: many
J gene: TRBJ2-1
CDR3 length: 15
CDR3 protein: CASSGGDSGYNEQFF
CDR3 DNA: TGCGCCAGCAGTGGGGGGGATTCCGGGTACAATGAGCAGTTCTTC

V gene: TRBV28
D gene: -
clone size: -
J gene: TRBJ2-1
CDR3 length: 17
CDR3 protein: CASSSASERVPYNEQFF
CDR3 DNA: TGTGCCAGCAGTTCGGCGTCGGAGCGGGTTCCCTACAATGAGCAGTTCTTC

V gene: TRBV10-3
D gene: -
clone size: few
J gene: TRBJ1-5
CDR3 length: 13
CDR3 protein: CAISESGNQPQHF
CDR3 DNA: TGTGCCATCAGTGAATCAGGCAATCAGCCCCAGCATTTT

V gene: TRBV11-2
D gene: -
clone size: -
J gene: TRBJ2-3
CDR3 length: 14
CDR3 protein: CASSFFRGTDTQYF
CDR3 DNA: TGTGCCAGCAGCTTTTTCCGGGGCACAGATACGCAGTATTTT

V gene: TRBV7-2
D gene: TRBD1
clone size: -
J gene: TRBJ2-7
CDR3 length: 15
CDR3 protein: CASSSPGQGTTVQYF
CDR3 DNA: TGTGCCAGCAGCTCTCCCGGACAGGGCACTACGGTGCAGTACTTC

V gene: TRBV4-1
D gene: -
clone size: few
J gene: TRBJ2-1
CDR3 length: 15
CDR3 protein: CASSQPGAPDNEQFF
CDR3 DNA: TGCGCCAGCAGCCAACCGGGAGCGCCGGACAATGAGCAGTTCTTC

V gene: TRBV7-8
D gene: -
clone size: -
J gene: TRBJ1-3
CDR3 length: 16
CDR3 protein: CASSPLITTSGNTIYF
CDR3 DNA: TGTGCCAGCAGCCCCCTGATCACAACCTCTGGAAACACCATATATTTT

V gene: TRBV9
D gene: TRBD1
clone size: -
J gene: TRBJ1-2
CDR3 length: 13
CDR3 protein: CASSPPTGEGYTF
CDR3 DNA: TGTGCCAGCAGCCCCCCGACAGGGGAAGGCTACACCTTC

V gene: TRBV18
D gene: TRBD1
clone size: -
J gene: TRBJ2-7
CDR3 length: 17
CDR3 protein: CASSPGLGTGDRYEQYF
CDR3 DNA: TGTGCCAGCTCACCAGGGTTGGGGACAGGGGACCGCTACGAGCAGTACTTC

V gene: TRBV5-1
D gene: TRBD2
clone size: -
J gene: TRBJ2-4
CDR3 length: 18
CDR3 protein: CASSLGWTSGRGENIQYF
CDR3 DNA: TGCGCCAGCAGCTTGGGGTGGACTAGCGGGAGGGGAGAAAACATTCAGTACTTC

V gene: TRBV29-1
D gene: TRBD1
clone size: -
J gene: TRBJ1-4
CDR3 length: 16
CDR3 protein: CSVGGQGIATNEKLFF
CDR3 DNA: TGCAGCGTGGGGGGACAGGGGATAGCAACTAATGAAAAACTGTTTTTT

V gene: TRBV10-3
D gene: -
clone size: -
J gene: TRBJ2-3
CDR3 length: 15
CDR3 protein: CAISEAEGLLDTQYF
CDR3 DNA: TGTGCCATCAGTGAGGCGGAGGGGCTGTTGGATACGCAGTATTTT

V gene: TRBV10-3
D gene: -
clone size: -
J gene: TRBJ1-5
CDR3 length: 13
CDR3 protein: CAINPDLGQPQHF
CDR3 DNA: TGTGCCATCAATCCCGACTTGGGTCAGCCCCAGCATTTT

V gene: TRBV28
D gene: -
clone size: -
J gene: TRBJ2-6
CDR3 length: 19
CDR3 protein: CASSPYLRTQATGANVLTF
CDR3 DNA: TGTGCCAGCAGCCCCTATTTGAGGACTCAAGCTACTGGGGCCAACGTCCTGACTTTC

V gene: TRBV2
D gene: TRBD2
clone size: -
J gene: TRBJ2-5
CDR3 length: 16
CDR3 protein: CASSGGGLAYQETQYF
CDR3 DNA: TGTGCCAGCAGTGGGGGGGGTTTAGCGTACCAAGAGACCCAGTACTTC

V gene: TRBV7-9
D gene: TRBD1
clone size: -
J gene: TRBJ1-5
CDR3 length: 15
CDR3 protein: CASSFGQGSPAPQHF
CDR3 DNA: TGTGCCAGCAGCTTCGGACAGGGGAGTCCTGCGCCCCAGCATTTT

V gene: TRBV18
D gene: -
clone size: few
J gene: TRBJ2-7
CDR3 length: 15
CDR3 protein: CASSPPVQARREQYF
CDR3 DNA: TGTGCCAGCTCACCACCGGTCCAGGCGCGAAGGGAGCAGTACTTC

V gene: TRBV2
D gene: TRBD1
clone size: once
J gene: TRBJ2-3
CDR3 length: 18
CDR3 protein: CASSEPSQGAPATDTQYF
CDR3 DNA: TGTGCCAGCAGTGAACCTTCCCAGGGGGCTCCCGCCACAGATACGCAGTATTTT

V gene: TRBV7-8
D gene: TRBD1
clone size: -
J gene: TRBJ1-5
CDR3 length: 19
CDR3 protein: CASSLKDRGRRSIDQPQHF
CDR3 DNA: TGTGCCAGCAGCTTGAAGGACAGGGGGCGCCGGTCCATTGATCAGCCCCAGCATTTT

V gene: TRBV11-2
D gene: TRBD1
clone size: -
J gene: TRBJ2-2
CDR3 length: 16
CDR3 protein: CASSYGRGRRTGELFF
CDR3 DNA: TGTGCCAGCAGCTACGGCAGGGGGCGACGCACCGGGGAGCTGTTTTTT

V gene: TRBV28
D gene: -
clone size: -
J gene: TRBJ2-7
CDR3 length: 14
CDR3 protein: CASSRNLLGREQYF
CDR3 DNA: TGTGCCAGCAGCAGGAACCTTCTTGGCCGCGAGCAGTACTTC

V gene: TRBV7-8
D gene: -
clone size: -
J gene: TRBJ1-1
CDR3 length: 14
CDR3 protein: CASTNLQGPTEAFF
CDR3 DNA: TGTGCCAGCACGAACTTACAGGGTCCCACTGAAGCTTTCTTT

V gene: TRBV27
D gene: TRBD2
clone size: -
J gene: TRBJ2-1
CDR3 length: 15
CDR3 protein: CASSSRTSGYNEQFF
CDR3 DNA: TGTGCCAGCAGTTCCCGGACTAGCGGATACAATGAGCAGTTCTTC

V gene: TRBV4-2
D gene: -
clone size: -
J gene: TRBJ2-7
CDR3 length: 14
CDR3 protein: CASSQEGGGREQYF
CDR3 DNA: TGTGCCAGCAGCCAAGAGGGTGGAGGGCGCGAGCAGTACTTC

V gene: TRBV19
D gene: -
clone size: few
J gene: TRBJ2-7
CDR3 length: 13
CDR3 protein: CASRRGPTYEQYF
CDR3 DNA: TGTGCCAGCCGAAGGGGCCCGACCTACGAGCAGTACTTC

V gene: TRBV7-2
D gene: -
clone size: -
J gene: TRBJ1-2
CDR3 length: 17
CDR3 protein: CASSLGPWQGINYGYTF
CDR3 DNA: TGTGCCAGCAGCTTAGGGCCCTGGCAGGGCATTAACTATGGCTACACCTTC

V gene: TRBV5-1
D gene: -
clone size: -
J gene: TRBJ1-6
CDR3 length: 16
CDR3 protein: CASSPRPRGVGSPLHF
CDR3 DNA: TGCGCCAGCAGCCCCCGACCGCGGGGGGTGGGTTCACCCCTCCACTTT

V gene: TRBV10-1
D gene: TRBD2
clone size: -
J gene: TRBJ2-3
CDR3 length: 18
CDR3 protein: CASSELAGGPTSTDTQYF
CDR3 DNA: TGCGCCAGCAGTGAATTAGCGGGAGGACCTACTAGCACAGATACGCAGTATTTT

V gene: TRBV28
D gene: -
clone size: -
J gene: TRBJ1-5
CDR3 length: 14
CDR3 protein: CASSLRQNNQPQHF
CDR3 DNA: TGTGCCAGCAGTTTGCGGCAGAACAATCAGCCCCAGCATTTT

V gene: TRBV28
D gene: -
clone size: few
J gene: TRBJ1-5
CDR3 length: 12
CDR3 protein: CASSQHLQPQHF
CDR3 DNA: TGTGCCAGCAGCCAACACCTTCAGCCCCAGCATTTT

V gene: TRBV15
D gene: TRBD1
clone size: -
J gene: TRBJ2-1
CDR3 length: 16
CDR3 protein: CATSRGDRPPDNEQFF
CDR3 DNA: TGTGCCACCAGCAGAGGGGACAGGCCCCCGGACAATGAGCAGTTCTTC

V gene: TRBV7-2
D gene: TRBD2
clone size: -
J gene: TRBJ2-3
CDR3 length: 16
CDR3 protein: CASSFRAGEITDTQYF
CDR3 DNA: TGTGCCAGCAGCTTTCGAGCGGGGGAGATCACAGATACGCAGTATTTT

V gene: TRBV28
D gene: -
clone size: -
J gene: TRBJ2-7
CDR3 length: 13
CDR3 protein: CASSPGHNYEQYF
CDR3 DNA: TGTGCCAGCAGTCCGGGACATAACTACGAGCAGTACTTC

V gene: TRBV29-1
D gene: TRBD1
clone size: -
J gene: TRBJ1-2
CDR3 length: 15
CDR3 protein: CSVGQGALGGYGYTF
CDR3 DNA: TGCAGCGTAGGCCAGGGGGCGCTGGGAGGCTATGGCTACACCTTC

V gene: TRBV5-1
D gene: -
clone size: few
J gene: TRBJ2-7
CDR3 length: 16
CDR3 protein: CASSSAEGGIYYEQYF
CDR3 DNA: TGCGCCAGCAGCTCCGCCGAGGGCGGGATTTATTACGAGCAGTACTTC

V gene: TRBV7-2
D gene: TRBD2
clone size: -
J gene: TRBJ2-7
CDR3 length: 16
CDR3 protein: CASSLSPSGSLYEQYF
CDR3 DNA: TGTGCCAGCAGCTTATCCCCAAGCGGGAGCCTCTACGAGCAGTACTTC

V gene: TRBV19
D gene: -
clone size: -
J gene: TRBJ1-1
CDR3 length: 14
CDR3 protein: CASSTQGMTTEAFF
CDR3 DNA: TGTGCCAGTAGCACCCAGGGGATGACGACTGAAGCTTTCTTT

V gene: TRBV4-2
D gene: TRBD2
clone size: -
J gene: TRBJ2-2
CDR3 length: 16
CDR3 protein: CASSQDAGSSGRIIGF
CDR3 DNA: TGTGCCAGCAGCCAAGATGCGGGGTCTAGCGGGAGGATAATCGGTTTT